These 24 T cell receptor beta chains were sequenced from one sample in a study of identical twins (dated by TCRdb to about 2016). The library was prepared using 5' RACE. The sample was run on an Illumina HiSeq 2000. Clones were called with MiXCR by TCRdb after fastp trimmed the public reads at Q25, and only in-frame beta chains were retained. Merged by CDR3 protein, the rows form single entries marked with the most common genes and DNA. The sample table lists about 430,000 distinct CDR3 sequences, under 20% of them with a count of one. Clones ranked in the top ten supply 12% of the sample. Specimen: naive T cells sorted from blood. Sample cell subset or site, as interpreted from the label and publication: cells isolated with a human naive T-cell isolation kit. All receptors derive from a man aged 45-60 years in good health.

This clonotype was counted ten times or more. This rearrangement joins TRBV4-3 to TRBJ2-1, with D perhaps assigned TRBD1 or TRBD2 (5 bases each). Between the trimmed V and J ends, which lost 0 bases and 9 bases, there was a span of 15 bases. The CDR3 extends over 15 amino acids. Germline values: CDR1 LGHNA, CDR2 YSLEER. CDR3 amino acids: CASSQDLDQRGEQFF. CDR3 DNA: TGCGCCAGCAGCCAAGATTTAGATCAGAGGGGTGAGCAGTTCTTC.

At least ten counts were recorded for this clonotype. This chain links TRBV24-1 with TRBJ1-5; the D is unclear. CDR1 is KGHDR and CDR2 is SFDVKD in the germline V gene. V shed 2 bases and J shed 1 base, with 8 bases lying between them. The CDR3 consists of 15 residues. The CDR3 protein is CATSDSLESNQPQHF. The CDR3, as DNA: TGTGCCACCAGTGATTCACTGGAGAGCAATCAGCCCCAGCATTTT.

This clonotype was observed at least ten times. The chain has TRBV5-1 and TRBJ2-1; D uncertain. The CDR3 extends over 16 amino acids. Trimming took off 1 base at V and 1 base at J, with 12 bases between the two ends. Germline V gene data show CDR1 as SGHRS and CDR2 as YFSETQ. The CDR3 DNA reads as TGCGCCAGCAGCTTGCCCCTTATGGGGTCCTACAATGAGCAGTTCTTC. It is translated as CASSLPLMGSYNEQFF.

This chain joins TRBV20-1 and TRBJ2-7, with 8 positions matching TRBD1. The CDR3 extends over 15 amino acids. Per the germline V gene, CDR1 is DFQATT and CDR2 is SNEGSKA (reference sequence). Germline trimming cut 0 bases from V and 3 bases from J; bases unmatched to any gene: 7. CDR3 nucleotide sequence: TGCAGTGCTAGAGAGGTGCGGGACAGGTACTACGAGCAGTACTTC. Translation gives CSAREVRDRYYEQYF.

CDR3 amino acids: CASSFAASTGELFF. The CDR3 DNA is TGTGCCAGCAGCTTCGCCGCGTCTACCGGGGAGCTGTTTTTT. The chain recombines TRBV11-2 with TRBJ2-2; D is unclear. Trimming removed 3 bases at V and 5 bases at J, with 10 bases between. Germline V gene lookup returns CDR1 SGHAT and CDR2 FQNNGV. The CDR3 has 14 residues.

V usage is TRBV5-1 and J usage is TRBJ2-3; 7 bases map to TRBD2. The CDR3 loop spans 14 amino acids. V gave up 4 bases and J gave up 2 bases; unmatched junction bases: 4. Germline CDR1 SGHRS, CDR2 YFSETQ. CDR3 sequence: CASSRTRNTDTQYF. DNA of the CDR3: TGCGCCAGCAGCAGGACTAGAAACACAGATACGCAGTATTTT.

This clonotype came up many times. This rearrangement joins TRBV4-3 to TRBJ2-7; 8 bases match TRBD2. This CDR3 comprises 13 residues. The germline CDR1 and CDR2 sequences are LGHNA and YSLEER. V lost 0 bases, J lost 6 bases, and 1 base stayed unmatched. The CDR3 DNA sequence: TGCGCCAGCAGCCAAGAACGGGGGGGCGAGCAGTACTTC. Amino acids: CASSQERGGEQYF.

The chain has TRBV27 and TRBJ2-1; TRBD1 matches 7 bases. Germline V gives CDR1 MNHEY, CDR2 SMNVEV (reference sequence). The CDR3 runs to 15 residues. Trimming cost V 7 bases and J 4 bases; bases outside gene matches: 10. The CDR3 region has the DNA TGTGCCAGCACCGATAGACAGGGTCCGTACAATGAGCAGTTCTTC. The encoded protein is CASTDRQGPYNEQFF.

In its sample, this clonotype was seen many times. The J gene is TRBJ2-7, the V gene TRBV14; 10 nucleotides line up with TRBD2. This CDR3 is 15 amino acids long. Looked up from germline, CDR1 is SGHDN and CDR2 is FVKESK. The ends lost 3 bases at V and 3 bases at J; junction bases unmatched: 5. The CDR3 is CASSHPGLALYEQYF. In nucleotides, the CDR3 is TGTGCCAGCAGCCATCCGGGACTAGCGCTCTACGAGCAGTACTTC.

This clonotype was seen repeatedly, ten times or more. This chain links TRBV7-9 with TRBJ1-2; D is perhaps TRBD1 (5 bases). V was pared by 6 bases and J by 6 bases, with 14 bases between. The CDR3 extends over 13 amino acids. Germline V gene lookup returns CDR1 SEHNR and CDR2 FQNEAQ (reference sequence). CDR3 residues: CASRVGTFDGYTF. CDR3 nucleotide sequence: TGTGCCAGCAGGGTTGGGACGTTCGATGGCTACACCTTC.

The CDR3 coding sequence is TGCGCCAGCAAGGCTAGCTTGGACGTAGGCTACGAGCAGTACTTC. Its translation: CASKASLDVGYEQYF. J is TRBJ2-7 and V is TRBV5-1, with a weak D call TRBD2 (5 bases). Germline V gives CDR1 SGHRS, CDR2 YFSETQ. The CDR3 extends over 15 amino acids. The V and J ends lost 6 bases and 3 bases respectively, with 19 bases between them.

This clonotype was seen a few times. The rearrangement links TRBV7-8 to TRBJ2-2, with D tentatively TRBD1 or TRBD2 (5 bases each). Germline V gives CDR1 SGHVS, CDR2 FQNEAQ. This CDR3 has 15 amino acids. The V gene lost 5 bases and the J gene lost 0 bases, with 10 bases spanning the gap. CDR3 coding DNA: TGTGCCAGCAGCCCGGGACGGTCGAACACCGGGGAGCTGTTTTTT. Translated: CASSPGRSNTGELFF.

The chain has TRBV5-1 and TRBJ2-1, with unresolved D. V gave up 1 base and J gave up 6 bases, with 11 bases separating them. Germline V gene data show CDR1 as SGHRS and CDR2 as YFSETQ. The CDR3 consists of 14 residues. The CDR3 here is CASSLWSGPNEQFF. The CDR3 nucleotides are TGCGCCAGCAGCTTGTGGTCGGGTCCCAATGAGCAGTTCTTC.

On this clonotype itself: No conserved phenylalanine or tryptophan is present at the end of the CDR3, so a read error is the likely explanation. CDR3: CAVGVGPYGYTL. The CDR3 DNA is TGTGCCGTCGGTGTCGGACCCTATGGCTACACCTTA. The V and J genes are TRBV10-3 and TRBJ1-2; D gene uncertain. CDR3 length: 12 residues. Germline V gene data show CDR1 as ENHRY and CDR2 as SYGVKD. V lost 11 bases and J lost 4, with 14 bases in between.

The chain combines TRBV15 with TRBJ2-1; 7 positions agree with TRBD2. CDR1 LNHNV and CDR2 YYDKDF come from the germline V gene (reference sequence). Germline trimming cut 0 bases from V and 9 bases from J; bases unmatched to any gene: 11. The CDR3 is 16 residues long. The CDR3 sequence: CATSRETGTIRGEQFF. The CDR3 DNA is TGTGCCACCAGCAGAGAGACCGGGACTATCCGGGGTGAGCAGTTCTTC.

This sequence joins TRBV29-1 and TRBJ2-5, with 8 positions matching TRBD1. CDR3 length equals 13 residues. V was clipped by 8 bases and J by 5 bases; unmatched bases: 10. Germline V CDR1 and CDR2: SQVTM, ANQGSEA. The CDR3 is CSFRTGWGETQYF. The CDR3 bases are TGCAGCTTCCGGACAGGGTGGGGGGAGACCCAGTACTTC.

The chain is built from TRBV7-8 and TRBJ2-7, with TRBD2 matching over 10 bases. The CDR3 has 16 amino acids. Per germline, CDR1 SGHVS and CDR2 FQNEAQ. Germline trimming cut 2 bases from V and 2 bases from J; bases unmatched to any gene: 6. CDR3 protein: CASSLTRLAGTYEQYF. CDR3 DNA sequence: TGTGCCAGCAGCTTAACCCGACTAGCGGGCACCTACGAGCAGTACTTC.

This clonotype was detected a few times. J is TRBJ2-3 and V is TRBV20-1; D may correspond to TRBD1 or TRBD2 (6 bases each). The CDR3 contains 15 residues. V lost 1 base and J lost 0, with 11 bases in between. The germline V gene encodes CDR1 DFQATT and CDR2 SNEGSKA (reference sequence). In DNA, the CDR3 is TGCAGTGCTAGAGGGGGGGCAGGGAGCACAGATACGCAGTATTTT. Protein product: CSARGGAGSTDTQYF.

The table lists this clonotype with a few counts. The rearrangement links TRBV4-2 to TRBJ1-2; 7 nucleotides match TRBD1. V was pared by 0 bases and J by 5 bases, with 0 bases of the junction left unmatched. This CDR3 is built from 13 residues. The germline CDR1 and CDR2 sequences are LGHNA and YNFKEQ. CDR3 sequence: CASSQETGYGYTF. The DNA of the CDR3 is TGTGCCAGCAGCCAAGAGACAGGGTATGGCTACACCTTC.

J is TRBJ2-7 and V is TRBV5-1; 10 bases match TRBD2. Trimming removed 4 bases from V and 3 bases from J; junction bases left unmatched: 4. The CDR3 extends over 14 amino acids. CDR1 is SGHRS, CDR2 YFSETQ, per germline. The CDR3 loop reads CASSGGLAVYEQYF. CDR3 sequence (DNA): TGCGCCAGCAGCGGCGGACTAGCGGTCTACGAGCAGTACTTC.

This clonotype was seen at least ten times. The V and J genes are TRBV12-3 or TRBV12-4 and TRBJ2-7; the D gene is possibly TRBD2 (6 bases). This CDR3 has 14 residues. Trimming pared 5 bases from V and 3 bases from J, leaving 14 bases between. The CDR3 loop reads CASSPHDGGYEQYF. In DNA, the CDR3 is TGTGCCAGCAGTCCCCACGACGGGGGCTACGAGCAGTACTTC.

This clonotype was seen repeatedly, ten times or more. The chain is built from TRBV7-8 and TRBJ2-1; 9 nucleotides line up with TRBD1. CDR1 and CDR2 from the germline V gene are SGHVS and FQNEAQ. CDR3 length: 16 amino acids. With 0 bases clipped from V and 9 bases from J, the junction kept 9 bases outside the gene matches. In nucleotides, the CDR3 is TGTGCCAGCAGCTTAGCGGGGGACAGGGCTAGCCGTGAGCAGTTCTTC. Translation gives CASSLAGDRASREQFF.

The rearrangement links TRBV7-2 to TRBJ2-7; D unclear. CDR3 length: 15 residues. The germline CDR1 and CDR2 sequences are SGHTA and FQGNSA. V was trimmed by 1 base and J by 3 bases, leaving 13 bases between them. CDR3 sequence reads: CASSLGAGPYYEQYF. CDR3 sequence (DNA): TGTGCCAGCAGCTTAGGGGCAGGACCATACTACGAGCAGTACTTC.

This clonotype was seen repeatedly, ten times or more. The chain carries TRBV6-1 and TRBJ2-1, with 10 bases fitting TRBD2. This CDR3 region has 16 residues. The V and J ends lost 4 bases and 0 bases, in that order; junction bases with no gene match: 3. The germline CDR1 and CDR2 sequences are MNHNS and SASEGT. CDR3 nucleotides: TGTGCCAGCAGTGGAATAGCGGGGGGCTCCTACAATGAGCAGTTCTTC. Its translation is CASSGIAGGSYNEQFF.